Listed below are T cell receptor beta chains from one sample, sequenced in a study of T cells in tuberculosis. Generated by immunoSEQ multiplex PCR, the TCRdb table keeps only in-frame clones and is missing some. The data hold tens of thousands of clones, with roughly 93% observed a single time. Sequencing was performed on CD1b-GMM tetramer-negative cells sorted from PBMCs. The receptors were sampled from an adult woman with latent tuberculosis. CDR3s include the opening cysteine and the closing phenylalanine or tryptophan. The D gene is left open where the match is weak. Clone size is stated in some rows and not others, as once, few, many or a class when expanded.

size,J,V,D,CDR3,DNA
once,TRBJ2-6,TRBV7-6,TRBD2,CASSPVATSGGVGANVLTF,TGTGCCAGCAGCCCAGTCGCGACTAGCGGGGGGGTTGGGGCCAACGTCCTGACTTTC
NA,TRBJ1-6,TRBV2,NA,CATSLRDINSPLHF,TGTGCCACCTCCCTCCGGGACATCAATTCACCCCTCCACTTT
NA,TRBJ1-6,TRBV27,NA,CASSRTARSYNSPLHF,TGTGCCAGCAGTCGGACAGCTCGATCCTATAATTCACCCCTCCACTTT
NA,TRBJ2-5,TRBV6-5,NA,CASSYAGETQYF,TGTGCCAGCAGTTACGCCGGAGAGACCCAGTACTTC
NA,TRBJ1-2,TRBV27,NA,CASSLTGFSYGYTF,TGTGCCAGCAGTCTTACAGGGTTCAGCTATGGCTACACCTTC
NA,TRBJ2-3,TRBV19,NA,CASSKADSPPWDTQYF,TGTGCCAGTAGTAAAGCCGACAGCCCTCCGTGGGATACGCAGTATTTT
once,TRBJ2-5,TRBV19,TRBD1,CASSQGNQETQYF,TGTGCCAGTTCACAGGGGAACCAAGAGACCCAGTACTTC
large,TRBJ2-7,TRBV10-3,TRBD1,CAISAGQGSREQYF,TGTGCCATCAGTGCCGGACAGGGCTCGAGGGAGCAGTACTTC
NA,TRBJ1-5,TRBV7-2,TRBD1,CASSFDRGRNQPQHF,TGTGCCAGCAGCTTCGACAGGGGCAGGAATCAGCCCCAGCATTTT
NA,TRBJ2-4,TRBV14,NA,CASSQEGTGRKNIQYF,TGTGCCAGCAGCCAAGAAGGAACAGGCCGCAAAAACATTCAGTACTTC
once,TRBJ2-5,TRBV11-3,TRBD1,CASSSGDRSSSTETQYF,TGTGCCAGCAGCTCTGGGGACAGGTCGTCCTCCACAGAGACCCAGTACTTC
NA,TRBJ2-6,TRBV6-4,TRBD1,CASTPTGGLSGANVLTF,TGTGCCAGCACCCCGACAGGGGGCCTCTCTGGGGCCAACGTCCTGACTTTC
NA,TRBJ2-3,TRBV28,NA,CASSDVAMGANTQYF,TGTGCCAGCAGTGATGTTGCGATGGGGGCGAATACGCAGTATTTT